Below are 13 T cell receptor beta chains sequenced from a single sample in a study of T-cell reconstitution after alpha-beta-depleted transplantation in children. Using unique molecular identifiers, the investigators prepared the TCRbeta library. TCRdb passed the PCR reads through MiXCR, listing each CDR3 protein once. The sample has some 500,000 distinct CDR3 sequences; 15% to 20% are singletons. Sequenced here: PBMCs from the stem cell graft donor, sampled from the stem cell graft. Every receptor here comes from a human donor who donated a stem cell graft to a child with acute lymphoblastic leukemia.

A few counts support this clonotype. V and J are TRBV19 and TRBJ1-1; D call uncertain. The germline CDR1 and CDR2 sequences are LNHDA and SQIVND (reference sequence). This CDR3 comprises 14 residues. V gave up 6 bases and J gave up 4 bases, with 15 bases separating them. The chain's CDR3 is CASSWAGFSTEAFF. In DNA form, the CDR3 reads TGTGCCAGTAGCTGGGCGGGATTCAGCACTGAAGCTTTCTTT.

The chain employs TRBV10-3 and TRBJ1-2; 11 bases match TRBD1. Germline assignment: CDR1 ENHRY and CDR2 SYGVKD. This CDR3 region has 15 residues. The junction had 8 bases not matched to a gene; V was cut back by 6 bases and J by 5 bases. For the CDR3, the DNA is TGTGCCATCAGCGCGCGGGACAGGGGGATATATGGCTACACCTTC. Residues: CAISARDRGIYGYTF.

V gene TRBV12-3 or TRBV12-4 combines with J gene TRBJ2-7; 8 bases fit TRBD2. J was trimmed by 3 bases and V by 10 bases; bases with no gene match: 8. The CDR3 length is 13 residues. CDR3 bases: TGTGCCATTTCGACTAGCGCCAACTACGAGCAGTACTTC. This codes for CAISTSANYEQYF.

This chain links TRBV6-5 with TRBJ2-1; the D gene is possibly TRBD1 (5 bases). The CDR3 loop spans 18 amino acids. The germline V gene has CDR1 MNHEY and CDR2 SVGAGI. The V end was cut by 0 bases, the J end by 2 bases, with 17 bases between. Here the CDR3 DNA reads TGTGCCAGCAGTTACTCGGTACTGCCAAGGGGCGCCTACAATGAGCAGTTCTTC. It yields the protein CASSYSVLPRGAYNEQFF.

The genes are TRBV7-6 and TRBJ2-7; 9 nucleotides match TRBD1. With V trimmed by 4 bases and J by 6 bases, 13 bases remained unmatched. The CDR3 contains 16 residues. The germline CDR1 and CDR2 sequences are SGHVS and FNYEAQ. CDR3 protein: CASSSSPGQGPSEQYF. The DNA for the CDR3 is TGTGCCAGCAGCTCCAGCCCGGGACAGGGACCCTCCGAGCAGTACTTC.

The rearrangement joins TRBV11-1 to TRBJ2-1; 13 nucleotides match TRBD2. CDR3 length: 18 residues. The germline gives CDR1 SGHAT, CDR2 FQDESV (reference sequence). V lost 8 bases and J lost 0; bases outside the gene matches: 10. The CDR3 DNA reads as TGTGCCAGCCGTGGCGGGACTAGCGGGGTTAGCTCCTACAATGAGCAGTTCTTC. Translation: CASRGGTSGVSSYNEQFF.

V and J are TRBV5-1 and TRBJ2-3; no reliable D call. V dropped 3 bases and J dropped 2 bases, with 10 bases sitting between them. The germline V gene has CDR1 SGHRS and CDR2 YFSETQ. The CDR3 is 14 residues long. CDR3 in DNA: TGCGCCAGCAGCTCTTACAGTCCCACAGATACGCAGTATTTT. This encodes CASSSYSPTDTQYF.

The chain has TRBV20-1 and TRBJ1-2, with TRBD1 matching 9 bases. The ends lost 2 bases at V and 4 bases at J; junction bases unmatched: 14. Looked up from germline, CDR1 is DFQATT and CDR2 is SNEGSKA (reference sequence). CDR3 size: 17 residues. This CDR3 is CSARFTGQGDDAYGYTF. Here the CDR3 DNA reads TGCAGTGCTAGATTCACGGGACAGGGAGACGATGCCTATGGCTACACCTTC.

The V gene is TRBV12-3 or TRBV12-4, the J gene TRBJ2-3; TRBD1 is a possible D gene (5 bases). The ends were cut back, 3 bases at V and 0 bases at J, with 13 bases in the middle. This CDR3 is built from 16 residues. The CDR3 DNA reads TGTGCCAGCAGTTTTCGGACAACAGCTAGCACAGATACGCAGTATTTT. Amino acids: CASSFRTTASTDTQYF.

This clonotype was seen more than once but under ten times. The rearrangement uses TRBV5-1 and TRBJ1-2; 7 nucleotides align to TRBD1. Per germline, CDR1 SGHRS and CDR2 YFSETQ. V gave up 2 bases and J gave up 1 base; unmatched junction bases: 14. The CDR3 runs to 18 residues. CDR3 region: CASSLEGGQMLFNYGYTF. CDR3 nucleotide sequence: TGCGCCAGCAGCTTAGAGGGGGGACAGATGCTTTTTAACTATGGCTACACCTTC.

This clonotype was counted a few times. The chain uses TRBV7-3 and TRBJ2-1; TRBD2 matches at 12 bases. The CDR3 runs 15 residues. Germline V gives CDR1 SGHTA, CDR2 FQGTGA. V gave up 7 bases and J gave up 10 bases; unmatched junction bases: 11. CDR3: CASNPLAGGLGEQFF. The DNA of the CDR3 is TGTGCCAGCAACCCTCTAGCGGGAGGGCTTGGAGAGCAGTTCTTC.

This clonotype was picked up a small number of times. The V call is TRBV20-1, the J call TRBJ2-7; 9 nucleotides match TRBD2. Germline values: CDR1 DFQATT, CDR2 SNEGSKA (reference sequence). This CDR3 has 15 amino acids. Unmatched junction bases numbered 8, after V lost 3 bases and J lost 2 bases. The chain's CDR3 is CSASISGSVPYEQYF. CDR3 DNA sequence: TGCAGTGCTAGCATTAGCGGGAGTGTCCCCTACGAGCAGTACTTC.

This clonotype was observed a few times. This rearrangement joins TRBV10-1 to TRBJ2-7, with unresolved D. There are 16 residues in the CDR3. V lost 3 bases to trimming and J lost 1 base, with 16 bases between them. Germline V gene data show CDR1 as WNHNN and CDR2 as SYGVQD (reference sequence). CDR3 residues: CASSESQALGSYEQYF. CDR3 coding DNA: TGCGCCAGCAGTGAATCCCAAGCCCTGGGGTCCTACGAGCAGTACTTC.